One and the same sample provided the 18 T cell receptor beta chains below, sequenced in a study of blood T cell repertoires in COVID-19. Sequencing used immunoSEQ multiplex PCR; TCRdb keeps in-frame clones, though not all of them. This table holds under 200,000 clones, around 83% found once. The specimen sequenced was peripheral blood. The receptor set was obtained from a human donor in a cohort sampled during active COVID-19.

The V and J genes are TRBV15 and TRBJ2-7; D perhaps matches TRBD2 (5 bases). V lost 0 bases and J lost 0, with 12 bases in between. Per the germline V gene, CDR1 is LNHNV and CDR2 is YYDKDF (reference sequence). The CDR3 contains 16 residues. The CDR3 reads CATSRDLEASSYEQYF. In nucleotides, the CDR3 is TGTGCCACCAGCAGAGATCTGGAGGCAAGCTCCTACGAGCAGTACTTC.

The rearrangement links TRBV7-2 to TRBJ2-1, with 7 bases matching TRBD2. Germline V gives CDR1 SGHTA, CDR2 FQGNSA. V was clipped by 1 base and J by 0 bases; unmatched bases: 12. CDR3 length equals 19 residues. CDR3 DNA: TGTGCCAGCAGCTTAGTGGGAAATGCGGGACTACCCTCCTACAATGAGCAGTTCTTC. This translates into CASSLVGNAGLPSYNEQFF. The full variable domain, in which reference TRBV7-2 and TRBJ2-1 provide the parts outside the CDR3, is GAGVSQSPSNKVTEKGKDVELRCDPISGHTALYWYRQSLGQGLEFLIYFQGNSAPDKSGLPSDRFSAERTGGSVSTLTIQRTQQEDSAVYLCASSLVGNAGLPSYNEQFFGPGTRLTVL.

This clone appeared a single time. The chain recombines TRBV6-5 with TRBJ1-1, with 8 bases matching TRBD1. J was trimmed by 0 bases and V by 5 bases; bases with no gene match: 2. The CDR3 has 14 amino acids. Germline assignment: CDR1 MNHEY and CDR2 SVGAGI. The CDR3 sequence: CASSRQGMNTEAFF. The CDR3 DNA is TGTGCCAGCAGTAGACAGGGGATGAACACTGAAGCTTTCTTT.

As concerns this clone: The junction departs from the called germline gene at one end, perhaps through a read error. V and J are TRBV6-4 and TRBJ2-3; 7 nucleotides match TRBD2. The CDR3 length is 14 residues. Germline values: CDR1 MRHNA, CDR2 SNTAGT. The CDR3 protein is CAGSGAGSTDTQYF. Written as DNA, the CDR3 is TGTGCCGGCAGTGGAGCGGGAAGCACAGATACGCAGTATTTT.

The rearrangement uses TRBV24-1 and TRBJ2-2, with D perhaps matching TRBD1 (6 bases). The V gene lost 3 bases and the J gene lost 6 bases, with 22 bases spanning the gap. Germline values: CDR1 KGHDR, CDR2 SFDVKD. This CDR3 is 18 amino acids long. The CDR3 here is CATSDPFDSRGGSGELFF. DNA of the CDR3: TGTGCCACCAGTGATCCATTCGACAGCCGAGGGGGTTCCGGGGAGCTGTTTTTT.

This clone was seen a single time. The J gene is TRBJ1-4, the V gene TRBV23-1; no reliable D call. TRBV23-1 is placed among ORFs of uncertain function. Trimming took 7 bases from V and 2 from J, leaving 20 bases between them. CDR3 size: 17 residues. Here the CDR3 DNA reads TGCGCCAGCAAGACTCCGGCCAAGAGGCTGACTAATGAAAAACTGTTTTTT. This sequence encodes CASKTPAKRLTNEKLFF.

The CDR3 spells CASSEALQDRGTEAFF. DNA for the CDR3: TGTGCCAGCAGTGAAGCGCTTCAGGACAGGGGAACTGAAGCTTTCTTT. This sequence joins TRBV6-1 and TRBJ1-1; 9 bases match TRBD1. Germline loops: CDR1 MNHNS, CDR2 SASEGT. The CDR3 sequence is 16 residues long. After removal of 0 bases from V and 5 bases from J, the junction contained 7 bases not matched to a gene.

The V call is TRBV27, the J call TRBJ2-7; D call uncertain. The V and J ends lost 4 bases and 0 bases respectively, with 10 bases between them. This CDR3 spans 14 amino acids. Germline CDR1 MNHEY, CDR2 SMNVEV (reference sequence). The CDR3 is CASSSVAPSYEQYF. CDR3 DNA: TGTGCCAGCAGTTCGGTTGCACCCTCCTACGAGCAGTACTTC.

The V call is TRBV5-1, the J call TRBJ1-2; 9 bases fit TRBD1. The CDR3 has 14 amino acids. The ends lost 2 bases at V and 3 bases at J; junction bases unmatched: 2. The germline V gene has CDR1 SGHRS and CDR2 YFSETQ. The CDR3, as DNA: TGCGCCAGCAGCTTAGGGGACAGGGACTATGGCTACACCTTC. This sequence encodes CASSLGDRDYGYTF.

V usage is TRBV12-3 or TRBV12-4 and J usage is TRBJ2-4; a weak D match, TRBD2 (5 bases). The V end was cut by 2 bases, the J end by 9 bases, with 11 bases between. The CDR3 runs to 13 residues. The CDR3 region has the DNA TGTGCCAGCAGTTTATCGGACTTCGGCATTCAGTACTTC. Translated: CASSLSDFGIQYF.

V usage is TRBV28 and J usage is TRBJ1-6; TRBD1 is a possible D gene (5 bases). The V gene lost 7 bases and the J gene lost 0 bases, with 10 bases spanning the gap. CDR1 is MDHEN and CDR2 is SYDVKM in the germline V gene. The CDR3 length is 15 residues. CDR3 sequence (DNA): TGTGCCAGCAAAGGGGATTACTCCTATAATTCACCCCTCCACTTT. Translated: CASKGDYSYNSPLHF.

The chain combines TRBV6-5 with TRBJ2-7, with D perhaps TRBD1 (5 bases). V lost 6 bases and J 0 bases, leaving 12 bases between the germline ends. The CDR3 totals 14 residues. Germline CDR1 is MNHEY and CDR2 is SVGAGI. Here the CDR3 reads CASRGQGDSYEQYF. In DNA, the CDR3 is TGTGCCAGCAGGGGTCAAGGGGACTCCTACGAGCAGTACTTC.

The rearrangement uses TRBV6-5 and TRBJ1-4; TRBD1 might be the D (6 bases). There are 13 residues in the CDR3. The germline V and J ends were trimmed by 4 bases and 7 bases, with 10 bases remaining between them. Germline values: CDR1 MNHEY, CDR2 SVGAGI. The CDR3 DNA sequence: TGTGCCAGCAGTTCAGGGGTGGTTGAAAAACTGTTTTTT. Its translation is CASSSGVVEKLFF.

This chain links TRBV4-3 with TRBJ2-7, with a possible D match to TRBD2 (5 bases). Trimming took 1 base from V and 6 from J, leaving 7 bases between them. The CDR3 is 12 residues long. Germline V gene data show CDR1 as LGHNA and CDR2 as YSLEER. In nucleotides, the CDR3 is TGCGCCAGCAGCCAAGTGGGGAGCGAGCAGTACTTC. Protein: CASSQVGSEQYF.

The J gene is TRBJ1-2, the V gene TRBV6-2 or TRBV6-3, with 9 bases identical to TRBD1. CDR1 is MNHEY and CDR2 is SVGEGT in the germline V gene. The CDR3 is 15 amino acids. The V and J ends lost 2 bases and 5 bases, in that order; junction bases with no gene match: 6. CDR3 sequence (DNA): TGTGCCAGCAGTTACCCTAGGACAGGGGAGTATGGCTACACCTTC. The encoded protein is CASSYPRTGEYGYTF.

The V gene is TRBV10-2, the J gene TRBJ2-7; D is undetermined. There are 13 residues in the CDR3. The germline V gene has CDR1 WSHSY and CDR2 SAAADI. With 4 bases removed from V and 0 bases from J, the gap between germline ends came to 7 bases. The CDR3 is CASSVYSSYEQYF. The DNA for the CDR3 is TGCGCCAGCAGTGTTTACAGCTCCTACGAGCAGTACTTC.

The chain uses TRBV4-1 and TRBJ2-3; the match to TRBD2 covers 12 bases. The germline CDR1 and CDR2 sequences are MGHRA and YSYEKL. This CDR3 comprises 15 residues. V shed 6 bases and J 5 bases; nucleotides not matched to a gene: 6. CDR3 loop: CASRPGLAGGDTQYF. CDR3 in DNA: TGCGCCAGCAGACCGGGACTAGCGGGTGGAGATACGCAGTATTTT.

The V call is TRBV10-3, the J call TRBJ1-5; no clear D gene. V was shortened by 6 bases and J by 2 bases, with 14 bases between the two germline ends. The CDR3 is made up of 15 amino acids. CDR1 and CDR2 (germline): ENHRY, SYGVKD. CDR3 DNA: TGTGCCATCAGCTCGGACTACCCAGGCAATCAGCCCCAGCATTTT. Translated: CAISSDYPGNQPQHF.